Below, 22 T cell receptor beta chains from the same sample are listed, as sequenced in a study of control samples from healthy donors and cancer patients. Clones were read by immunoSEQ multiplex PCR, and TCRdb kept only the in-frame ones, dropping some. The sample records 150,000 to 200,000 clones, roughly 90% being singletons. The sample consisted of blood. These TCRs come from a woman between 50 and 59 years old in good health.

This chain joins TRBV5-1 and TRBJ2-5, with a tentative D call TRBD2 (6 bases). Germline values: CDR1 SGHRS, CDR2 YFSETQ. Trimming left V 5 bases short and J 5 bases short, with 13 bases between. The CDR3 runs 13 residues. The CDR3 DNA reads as TGCGCCAGCAGTGCCAGGGAGGTGGAGACCCAGTACTTC. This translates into CASSAREVETQYF.

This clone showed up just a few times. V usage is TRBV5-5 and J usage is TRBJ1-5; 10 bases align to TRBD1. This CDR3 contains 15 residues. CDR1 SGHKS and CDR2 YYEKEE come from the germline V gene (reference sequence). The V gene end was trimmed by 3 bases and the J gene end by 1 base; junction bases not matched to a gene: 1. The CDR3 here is CASSWGQGSNQPQHF. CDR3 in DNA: TGTGCCAGCAGCTGGGGACAGGGGAGCAATCAGCCCCAGCATTTT. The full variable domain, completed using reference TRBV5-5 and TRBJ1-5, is DAGVTQSPTHLIKTRGQQVTLRCSPISGHKSVSWYQQVLGQGPQFIFQYYEKEERGRGNFPDRFSARQFPNYSSELNVNALLLGDSALYLCASSWGQGSNQPQHFGDGTRLSIL.

CDR3 amino acids: CASSSQGMGTGELFF. In DNA, the CDR3 is TGTGCCAGCAGCTCACAGGGAATGGGCACCGGGGAGCTGTTTTTT. The chain recombines TRBV7-2 with TRBJ2-2; D is perhaps TRBD1 (6 bases). Trimming took off 4 bases at V and 4 bases at J, with 13 bases between the two ends. Germline V gives CDR1 SGHTA, CDR2 FQGNSA. CDR3 length: 15 amino acids.

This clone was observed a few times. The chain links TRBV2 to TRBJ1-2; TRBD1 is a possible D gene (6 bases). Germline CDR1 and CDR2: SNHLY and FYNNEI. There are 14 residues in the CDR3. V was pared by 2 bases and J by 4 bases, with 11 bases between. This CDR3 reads CASSELRGGYGYTF. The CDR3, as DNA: TGTGCCAGCAGTGAACTGAGAGGGGGCTATGGCTACACCTTC.

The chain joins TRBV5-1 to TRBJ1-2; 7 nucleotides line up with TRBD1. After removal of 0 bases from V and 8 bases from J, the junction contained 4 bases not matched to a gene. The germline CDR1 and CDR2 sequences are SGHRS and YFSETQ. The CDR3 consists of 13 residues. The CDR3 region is CASSLEQGQGYTF. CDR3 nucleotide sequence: TGCGCCAGCAGCTTGGAACAGGGACAGGGCTACACCTTC.

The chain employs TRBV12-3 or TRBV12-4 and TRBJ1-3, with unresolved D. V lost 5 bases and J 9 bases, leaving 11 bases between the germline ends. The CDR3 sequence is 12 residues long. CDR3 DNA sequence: TGTGCCAGCAGTCCAAGCAGTGGCACCATATATTTT. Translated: CASSPSSGTIYF.

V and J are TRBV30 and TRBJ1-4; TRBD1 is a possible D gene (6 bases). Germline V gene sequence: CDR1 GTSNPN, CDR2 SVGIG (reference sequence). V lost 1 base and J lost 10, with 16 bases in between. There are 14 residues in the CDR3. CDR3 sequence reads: CAWSAGQPRIKLFF. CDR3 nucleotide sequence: TGTGCCTGGAGTGCAGGACAGCCTCGGATAAAACTGTTTTTT.

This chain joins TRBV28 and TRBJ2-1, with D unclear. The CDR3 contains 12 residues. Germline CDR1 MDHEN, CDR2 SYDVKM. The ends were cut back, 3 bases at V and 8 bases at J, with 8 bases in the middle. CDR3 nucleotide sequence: TGTGCCAGCAGTTTGGTTAGGCATGAGCAGTTCTTC. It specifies CASSLVRHEQFF.

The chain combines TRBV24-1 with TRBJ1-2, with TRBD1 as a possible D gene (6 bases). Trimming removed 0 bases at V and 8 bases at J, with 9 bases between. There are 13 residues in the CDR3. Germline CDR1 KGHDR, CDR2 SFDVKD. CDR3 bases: TGTGCCACCAGTGATTTGACAGGGTACGGCTACACCTTC. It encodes CATSDLTGYGYTF.

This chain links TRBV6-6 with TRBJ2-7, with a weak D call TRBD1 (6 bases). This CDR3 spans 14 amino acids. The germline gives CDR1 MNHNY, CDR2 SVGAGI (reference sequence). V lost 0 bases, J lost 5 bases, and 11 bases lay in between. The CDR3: CASSYSWGLDEQYF. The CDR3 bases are TGTGCCAGCAGTTACTCCTGGGGGCTAGACGAGCAGTACTTC.

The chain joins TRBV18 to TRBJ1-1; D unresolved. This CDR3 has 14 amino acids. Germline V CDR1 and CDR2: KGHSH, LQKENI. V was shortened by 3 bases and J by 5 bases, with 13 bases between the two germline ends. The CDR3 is CASSPPSVRTEAFF. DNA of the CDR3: TGTGCCAGCTCACCTCCCTCCGTACGAACTGAAGCTTTCTTT.

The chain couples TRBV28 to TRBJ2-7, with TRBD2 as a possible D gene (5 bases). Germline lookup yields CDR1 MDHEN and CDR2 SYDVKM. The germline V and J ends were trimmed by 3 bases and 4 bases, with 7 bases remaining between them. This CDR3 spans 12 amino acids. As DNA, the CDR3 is TGTGCCAGCAGTTTCGGGGTATACGAGCAGTACTTC. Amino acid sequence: CASSFGVYEQYF. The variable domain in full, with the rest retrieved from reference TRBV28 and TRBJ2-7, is DVKVTQSSRYLVKRTGEKVFLECVQDMDHENMFWYRQDPGLGLRLIYFSYDVKMKEKGDIPEGYSVSREKKERFSLILESASTNQTSMYLCASSFGVYEQYFGPGTRLTVT.

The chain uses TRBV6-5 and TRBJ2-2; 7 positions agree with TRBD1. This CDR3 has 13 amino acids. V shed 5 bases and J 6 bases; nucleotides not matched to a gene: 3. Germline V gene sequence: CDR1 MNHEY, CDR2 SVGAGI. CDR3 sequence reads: CASSKQGPGELFF. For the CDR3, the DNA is TGTGCCAGCAGTAAACAGGGGCCCGGGGAGCTGTTTTTT.

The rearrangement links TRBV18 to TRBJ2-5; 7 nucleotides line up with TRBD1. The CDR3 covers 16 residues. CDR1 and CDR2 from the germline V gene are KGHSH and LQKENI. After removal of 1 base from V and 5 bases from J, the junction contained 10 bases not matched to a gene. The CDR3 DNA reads TGTGCCAGCTCACCACTGGCCAGGGGGTCTTCGGAGACCCAGTACTTC. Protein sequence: CASSPLARGSSETQYF.

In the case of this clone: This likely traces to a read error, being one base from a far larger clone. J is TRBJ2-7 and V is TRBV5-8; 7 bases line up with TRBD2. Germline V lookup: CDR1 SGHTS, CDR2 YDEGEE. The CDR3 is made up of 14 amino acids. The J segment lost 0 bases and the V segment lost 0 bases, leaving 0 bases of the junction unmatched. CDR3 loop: CASSLGGSSYEQYF. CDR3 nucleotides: TGTGCCAGCAGCTTGGGCGGGAGCTCCTACGAGCAGTACTTC.

The CDR3 DNA sequence: TGTGCCAGCAATGATTCGGGGAGCAATCAGCCCCAGCATTTT. This encodes CASNDSGSNQPQHF. The chain recombines TRBV28 with TRBJ1-5; no clear D. Germline V CDR1 and CDR2: MDHEN, SYDVKM. V shed 7 bases and J shed 1 base, with 11 bases lying between them. CDR3 size: 14 residues.

The CDR3 DNA is TGTGCCAGCAGCCTAATGCCGGGACAGGGGTGGAACTATGGCTACACCTTC. As protein: CASSLMPGQGWNYGYTF. The genes are TRBV7-9 and TRBJ1-2; 10 nucleotides align to TRBD1. Germline values: CDR1 SEHNR, CDR2 FQNEAQ (reference sequence). V lost 5 bases to trimming and J lost 2 bases; unmatched junction nucleotides: 11. CDR3 length equals 17 residues.

The DNA of the CDR3 is TGTGCCAGCAGTCCGGACAGAGTGGAGGAAAAACTGTTTTTT. As protein: CASSPDRVEEKLFF. The rearrangement joins TRBV6-6 to TRBJ1-4, with a possible D match to TRBD1 (6 bases). The CDR3 loop spans 14 amino acids. V shed 5 bases and J shed 8 bases, with 15 bases lying between them. The germline gives CDR1 MNHNY, CDR2 SVGAGI (reference sequence).

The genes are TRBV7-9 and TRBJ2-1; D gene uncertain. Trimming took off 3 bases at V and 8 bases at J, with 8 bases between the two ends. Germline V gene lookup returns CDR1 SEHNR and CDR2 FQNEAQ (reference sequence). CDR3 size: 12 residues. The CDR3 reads CASSFGMDEQFF. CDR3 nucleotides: TGTGCCAGCAGCTTTGGAATGGATGAGCAGTTCTTC.

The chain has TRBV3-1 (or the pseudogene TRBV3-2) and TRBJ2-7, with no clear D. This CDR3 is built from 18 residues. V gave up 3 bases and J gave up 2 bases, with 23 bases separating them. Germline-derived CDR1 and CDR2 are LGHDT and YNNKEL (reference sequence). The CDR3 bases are TGTGCCAGCAGCCACCCAACTTCAGGTTCTAGGAGCCCCTACGAGCAGTACTTC. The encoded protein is CASSHPTSGSRSPYEQYF.

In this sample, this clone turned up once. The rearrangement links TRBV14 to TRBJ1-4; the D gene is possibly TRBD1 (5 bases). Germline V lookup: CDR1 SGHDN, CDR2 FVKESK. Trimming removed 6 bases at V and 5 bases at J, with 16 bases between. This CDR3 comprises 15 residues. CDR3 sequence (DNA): TGTGCCAGCAGGTGGGCGGGACGGCAAAATGAAAAACTGTTTTTT. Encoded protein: CASRWAGRQNEKLFF.

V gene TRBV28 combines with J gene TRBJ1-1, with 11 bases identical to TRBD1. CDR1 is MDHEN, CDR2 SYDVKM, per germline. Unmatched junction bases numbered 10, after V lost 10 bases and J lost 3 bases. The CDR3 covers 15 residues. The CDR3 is CATRGQGVAHTEAFF. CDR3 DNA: TGTGCCACCAGGGGACAGGGGGTTGCTCACACTGAAGCTTTCTTT.